Listed here are 3 T cell receptor beta chains from one sample, sequenced in a study of blood T cell repertoires in COVID-19. Sequencing used immunoSEQ multiplex PCR; TCRdb keeps in-frame clones, though not all of them. The table lists approximately 200,000 clones, approximately 90% of them singletons. The source material was peripheral blood. Receptor source: a man aged 65-85 years with acute or convalescent COVID-19.

The gene calls are TRBV3-1 (or the pseudogene TRBV3-2) and TRBJ1-6; D call uncertain. The germline V gene encodes CDR1 LGHDT and CDR2 YNNKEL (reference sequence). Trimming cost V 0 bases and J 7 bases, with 13 bases left between them. The CDR3 loop spans 16 amino acids. The CDR3 DNA reads as TGTGCCAGCAGCCAAGATTGGGGAGGGCGCAATTCACCCCTCCACTTT. Its protein product is CASSQDWGGRNSPLHF.

The genes are TRBV7-9 and TRBJ2-3; TRBD1 is a possible D gene (5 bases). Trimming removed 0 bases from V and 0 bases from J, with 7 bases in between. The length of the CDR3 is 15 residues. Germline CDR1 SEHNR, CDR2 FQNEAQ (reference sequence). The DNA for the CDR3 is TGTGCCAGCAGCTTAGCTGGGGCTAGCACAGATACGCAGTATTTT. Protein: CASSLAGASTDTQYF.

The chain uses TRBV18 and TRBJ2-3, with D possibly TRBD2 on 5 matching bases. V lost 6 bases to trimming and J lost 3 bases, with 19 bases between them. This CDR3 is 16 amino acids long. CDR1 and CDR2 from the germline V gene are KGHSH and LQKENI. CDR3 in amino acids: CASSTIASGITDTQYF. The CDR3 region has the DNA TGTGCCAGCTCCACCATAGCCAGCGGAATAACAGATACGCAGTATTTT.